This T cell receptor (beta chain) appears in the sequencing data of a study of blood T cells in healthy people across ages. The CDR3 consists of 13 residues. Per germline, CDR1 SGHTA and CDR2 FQGNSA. Note on this clonotype: A junction end diverges from the germline sequence, so it may reflect a read error.

The authors ran a second PCR of about 7 to 11 cycles using a sample-barcoded 5' primer and a J-beta primer mix. A single record per CDR3 protein comes from TCRdb applying MiXCR to the 5' RACE reads. The sample lists about 1.6 million distinct CDR3 sequences, about 35% occurring once. This TCR was sampled from a woman in her thirties in good health. The chain joins TRBV7-2 to TRBJ1-2; no clear D gene. Sequenced sample: blood. The CDR3 bases are TGCGCCAGCGGATGGACGGATTACTGTGGCTACACCTTC. Translation: CASGWTDYCGYTF.